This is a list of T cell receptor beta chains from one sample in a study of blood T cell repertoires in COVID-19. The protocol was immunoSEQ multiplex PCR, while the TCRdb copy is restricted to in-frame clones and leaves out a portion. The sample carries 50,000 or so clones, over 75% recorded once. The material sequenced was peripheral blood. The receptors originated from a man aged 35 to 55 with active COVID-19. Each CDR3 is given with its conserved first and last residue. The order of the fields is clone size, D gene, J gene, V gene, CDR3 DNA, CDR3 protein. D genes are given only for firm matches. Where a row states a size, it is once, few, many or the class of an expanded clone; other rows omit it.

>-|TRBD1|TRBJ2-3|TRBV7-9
TGTGCCAGCAGCCCGGGACAGGTCATAGATACGCAGTATTTT
CASSPGQVIDTQYF
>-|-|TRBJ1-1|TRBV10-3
TGTGCCATCAGTGTAGAGCGGACCACTGAAGCTTTCTTT
CAISVERTTEAFF
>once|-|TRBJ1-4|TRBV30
TGTGCCTGGAGTAGTTGGGAGGCGGAGAATGAAAAACTGTTTTTT
CAWSSWEAENEKLFF
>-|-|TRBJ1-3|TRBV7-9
TGTGCCAGCCAGCAGGGCTCTGGAAACACCATATATTTT
CASQQGSGNTIYF
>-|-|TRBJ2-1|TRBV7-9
TGTGCCAGCAGCTCCTTAACGCGAGAGCAGTTCTTC
CASSSLTREQFF
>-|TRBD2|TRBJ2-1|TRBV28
TGTGCCAGCAGTTTCGATAGTAGCGGGAAAGGGCAGTTCTTC
CASSFDSSGKGQFF
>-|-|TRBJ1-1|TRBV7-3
TGTGCCAGCAGCTTCAGTGGGCAGAACACTGAAGCTTTCTTT
CASSFSGQNTEAFF
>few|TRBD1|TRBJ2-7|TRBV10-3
TGTGCCATAAGGAGTGACAGGGATTCTTTAGGGGAGCAGTACTTC
CAIRSDRDSLGEQYF
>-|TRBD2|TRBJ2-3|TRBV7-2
TGTGCCAGCAGCTTACAGGGCGGGAGGGCTTTAGATACGCAGTATTTT
CASSLQGGRALDTQYF
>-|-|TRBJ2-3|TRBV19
TGTGCCAGTAGTGGAGCCTCGGGACACCCTAGCACAGATACGCAGTATTTT
CASSGASGHPSTDTQYF